This T cell receptor (beta chain) was observed in a study of identical twins. Per the germline V gene, CDR1 is SGHRS and CDR2 is YFSETQ. There are 16 residues in the CDR3. The ends lost 1 base at V and 1 base at J; junction bases unmatched: 5. Among all donors, each was a healthy Caucasian. This clonotype was seen a handful of times. Its antigen is still unknown. TCRdb re-analysed the 5' RACE reads in MiXCR, keeping a single row per CDR3 protein. Of about 530,000 distinct CDR3 sequences listed, roughly 15% are singletons. Findings and limits, study-wide: One should note that invariant MAIT and iNKT cells could partly confound zero-insertion analyses. The study based its conclusions on cross-sectional statistical analysis and did not follow the same donors.

These records were also assigned to another study, of yellow fever vaccine responses in identical twins.

The sequenced material came from CD4+ T cells sorted from blood. The chain is built from TRBV5-1 and TRBJ2-1, with 7 positions matching TRBD2. This receptor was identified in a woman aged 18 to 35 in good health. The CDR3 sequence is CASSLSAGVSYNEQFF. CDR3 nucleotides: TGCGCCAGCAGCTTGAGTGCGGGAGTTTCCTACAATGAGCAGTTCTTC.